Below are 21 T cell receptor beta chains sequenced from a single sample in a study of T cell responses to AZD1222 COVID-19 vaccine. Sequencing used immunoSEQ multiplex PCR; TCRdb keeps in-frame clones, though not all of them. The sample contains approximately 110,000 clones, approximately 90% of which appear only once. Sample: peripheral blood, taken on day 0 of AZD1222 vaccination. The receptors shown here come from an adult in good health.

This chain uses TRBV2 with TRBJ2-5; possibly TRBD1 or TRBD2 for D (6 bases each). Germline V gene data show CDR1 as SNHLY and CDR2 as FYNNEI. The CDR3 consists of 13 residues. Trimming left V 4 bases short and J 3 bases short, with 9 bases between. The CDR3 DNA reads TGTGCCAGCAGTGGGGGGGCCGAAGAGACCCAGTACTTC. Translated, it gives CASSGGAEETQYF.

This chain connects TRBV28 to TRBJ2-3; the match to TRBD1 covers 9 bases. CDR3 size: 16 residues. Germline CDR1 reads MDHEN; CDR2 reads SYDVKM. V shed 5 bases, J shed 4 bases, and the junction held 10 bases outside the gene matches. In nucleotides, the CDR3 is TGTGCCAGCAGTGGCCACAGGGGGCTTGTTTCAGATACGCAGTATTTT. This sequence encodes CASSGHRGLVSDTQYF. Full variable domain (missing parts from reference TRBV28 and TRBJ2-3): DVKVTQSSRYLVKRTGEKVFLECVQDMDHENMFWYRQDPGLGLRLIYFSYDVKMKEKGDIPEGYSVSREKKERFSLILESASTNQTSMYLCASSGHRGLVSDTQYFGPGTRLTVL.

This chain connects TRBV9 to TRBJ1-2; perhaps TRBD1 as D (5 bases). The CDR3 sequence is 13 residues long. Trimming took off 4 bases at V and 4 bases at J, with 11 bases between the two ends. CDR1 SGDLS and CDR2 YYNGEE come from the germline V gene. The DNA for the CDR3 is TGTGCCAGCAGCCAGGGACCGAGCTATGGCTACACCTTC. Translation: CASSQGPSYGYTF.

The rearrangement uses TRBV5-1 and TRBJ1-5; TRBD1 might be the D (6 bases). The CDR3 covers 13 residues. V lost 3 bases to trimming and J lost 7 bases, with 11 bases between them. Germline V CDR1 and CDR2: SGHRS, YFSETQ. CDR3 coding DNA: TGCGCCAGCAGCTCAGGGGCGGGACAGCCCCAGCATTTT. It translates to CASSSGAGQPQHF.

In DNA form, the CDR3 reads TGTGCCTGGAGTATCCTACAGGGGAACAATTCACCCCTCCACTTT. Translated: CAWSILQGNNSPLHF. V gene TRBV30 combines with J gene TRBJ1-6, with TRBD1 identical over 7 bases. The trim removed 2 bases at V and 7 bases at J, leaving 8 bases unmatched. The CDR3 sequence is 15 residues long. Germline CDR1 reads GTSNPN; CDR2 reads SVGIG (reference sequence).

CDR3 sequence: CASSDGTSLPSDTQYF. The CDR3 region has the DNA TGCGCCAGCAGCGACGGGACTAGCCTCCCGTCGGATACGCAGTATTTT. The rearrangement joins TRBV5-1 to TRBJ2-3; 9 bases are a match to TRBD2. The CDR3 sequence is 16 residues long. With 4 bases clipped from V and 6 bases from J, the junction kept 12 bases outside the gene matches. Germline CDR1 SGHRS, CDR2 YFSETQ.

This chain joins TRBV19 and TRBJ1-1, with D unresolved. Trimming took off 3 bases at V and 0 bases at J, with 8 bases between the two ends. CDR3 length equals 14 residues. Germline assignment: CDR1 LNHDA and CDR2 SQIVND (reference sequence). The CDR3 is CASSIQIMNTEAFF. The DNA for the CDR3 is TGTGCCAGTAGTATTCAGATCATGAACACTGAAGCTTTCTTT.

CDR3 amino acids: CASSSEWVPGTGDGYTF. The CDR3 nucleotides are TGTGCCAGCAGCAGTGAGTGGGTACCCGGGACAGGGGATGGCTACACCTTC. J is TRBJ1-2 and V is TRBV13; 10 nucleotides agree with TRBD1. This CDR3 is built from 17 residues. Germline V lookup: CDR1 PRHDT, CDR2 FYEKMQ (reference sequence). V gave up 5 bases and J gave up 6 bases; unmatched junction bases: 15.

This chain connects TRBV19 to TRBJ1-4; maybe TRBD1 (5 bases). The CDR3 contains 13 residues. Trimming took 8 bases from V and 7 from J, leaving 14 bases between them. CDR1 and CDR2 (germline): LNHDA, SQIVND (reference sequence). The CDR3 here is CASHQGAAEKLFF. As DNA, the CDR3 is TGTGCCAGTCACCAGGGAGCGGCTGAAAAACTGTTTTTT. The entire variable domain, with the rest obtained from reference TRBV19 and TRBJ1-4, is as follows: DGGITQSPKYLFRKEGQNVTLSCEQNLNHDAMYWYRQDPGQGLRLIYYSQIVNDFQKGDIAEGYSVSREKKESFPLTVTSAQKNPTAFYLCASHQGAAEKLFFGSGTQLSVL.

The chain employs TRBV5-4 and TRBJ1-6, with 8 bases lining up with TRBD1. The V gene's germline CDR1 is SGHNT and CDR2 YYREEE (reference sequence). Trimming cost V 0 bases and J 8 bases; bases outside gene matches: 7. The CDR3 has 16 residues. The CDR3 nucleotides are TGTGCCAGCAGCTTGGCGCAGGGGGCCTTGGATTCACCCCTCCACTTT. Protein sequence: CASSLAQGALDSPLHF.

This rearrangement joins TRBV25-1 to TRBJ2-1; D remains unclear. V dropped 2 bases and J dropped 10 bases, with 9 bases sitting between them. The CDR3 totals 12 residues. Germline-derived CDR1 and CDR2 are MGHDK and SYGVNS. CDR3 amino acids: CASSETRLEQFF. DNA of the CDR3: TGTGCCAGCAGTGAAACCCGGTTGGAGCAGTTCTTC. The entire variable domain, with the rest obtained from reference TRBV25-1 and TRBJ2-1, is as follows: EADIYQTPRYLVIGTGKKITLECSQTMGHDKMYWYQQDPGMELHLIHYSYGVNSTEKGDLSSESTVSRIRTEHFPLTLESARPSHTSQYLCASSETRLEQFFGPGTRLTVL.

CDR3 sequence: CASSWSGTAGEKLFF. As DNA, the CDR3 is TGTGCCAGTAGTTGGTCCGGGACAGCCGGGGAAAAACTGTTTTTT. V and J are TRBV19 and TRBJ1-4; 7 nucleotides agree with TRBD1. CDR1 LNHDA and CDR2 SQIVND come from the germline V gene (reference sequence). This CDR3 spans 15 amino acids. V was clipped by 5 bases and J by 8 bases; unmatched bases: 11. Drawing the rest from reference TRBV19 and TRBJ1-4, the complete variable domain is DGGITQSPKYLFRKEGQNVTLSCEQNLNHDAMYWYRQDPGQGLRLIYYSQIVNDFQKGDIAEGYSVSREKKESFPLTVTSAQKNPTAFYLCASSWSGTAGEKLFFGSGTQLSVL.

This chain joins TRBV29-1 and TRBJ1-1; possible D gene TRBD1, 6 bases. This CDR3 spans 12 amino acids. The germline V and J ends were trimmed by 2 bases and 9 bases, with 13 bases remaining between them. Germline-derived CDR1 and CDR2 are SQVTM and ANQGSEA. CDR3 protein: CSVETPGDKAFF. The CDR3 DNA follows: TGCAGCGTTGAAACTCCCGGGGACAAAGCTTTCTTT.

CDR3 amino acids: CASSAVTVNTEAFF. CDR3 DNA: TGTGCCAGCAGCGCCGTGACAGTGAACACTGAAGCTTTCTTT. This rearrangement joins TRBV7-6 to TRBJ1-1, with D perhaps TRBD1 (5 bases). The germline V and J ends were trimmed by 5 bases and 0 bases, with 10 bases remaining between them. CDR1 is SGHVS, CDR2 FNYEAQ, per germline. The CDR3 totals 14 residues.

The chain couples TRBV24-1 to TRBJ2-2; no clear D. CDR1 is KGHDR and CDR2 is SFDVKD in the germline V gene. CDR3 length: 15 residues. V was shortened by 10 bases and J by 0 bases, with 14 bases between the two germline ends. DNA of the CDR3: TGTGCCACGCGGTCGGGTCGGACGAACACCGGGGAGCTGTTTTTT. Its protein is CATRSGRTNTGELFF.

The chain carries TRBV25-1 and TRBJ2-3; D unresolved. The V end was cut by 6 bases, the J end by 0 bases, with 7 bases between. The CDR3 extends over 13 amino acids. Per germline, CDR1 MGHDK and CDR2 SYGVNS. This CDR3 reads CASSAPSTDTQYF. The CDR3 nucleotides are TGTGCCAGCAGCGCCCCAAGCACAGATACGCAGTATTTT.

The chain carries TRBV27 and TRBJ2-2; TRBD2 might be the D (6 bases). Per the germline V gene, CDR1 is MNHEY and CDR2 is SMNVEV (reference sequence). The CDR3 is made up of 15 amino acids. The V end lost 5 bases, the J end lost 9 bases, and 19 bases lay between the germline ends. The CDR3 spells CASSPQPPGLRELFF. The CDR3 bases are TGTGCCAGCAGTCCCCAACCGCCGGGACTCCGGGAGCTGTTTTTT.

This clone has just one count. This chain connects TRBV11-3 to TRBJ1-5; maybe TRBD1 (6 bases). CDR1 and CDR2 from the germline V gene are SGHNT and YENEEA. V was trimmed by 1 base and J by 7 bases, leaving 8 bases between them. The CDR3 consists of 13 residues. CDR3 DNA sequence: TGTGCCAGCAGCTTAGCCCAGGGGCAGCCCCAGCATTTT. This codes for CASSLAQGQPQHF. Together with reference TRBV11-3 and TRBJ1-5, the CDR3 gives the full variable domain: EAGVVQSPRYKIIEKKQPVAFWCNPISGHNTLYWYLQNLGQGPELLIRYENEEAVDDSQLPKDRFSAERLKGVDSTLKIQPAELGDSAVYLCASSLAQGQPQHFGDGTRLSIL.

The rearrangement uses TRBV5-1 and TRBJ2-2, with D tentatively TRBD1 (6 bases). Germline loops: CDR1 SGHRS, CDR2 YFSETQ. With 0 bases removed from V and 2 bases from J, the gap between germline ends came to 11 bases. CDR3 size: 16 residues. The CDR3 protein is CASSLAPQGNTGELFF. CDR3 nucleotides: TGCGCCAGCAGCTTGGCCCCACAGGGAAACACCGGGGAGCTGTTTTTT.

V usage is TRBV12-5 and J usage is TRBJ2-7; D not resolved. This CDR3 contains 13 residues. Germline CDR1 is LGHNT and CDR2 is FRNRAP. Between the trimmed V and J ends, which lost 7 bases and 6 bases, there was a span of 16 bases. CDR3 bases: TGTGCTAGTGCCCCGTGGCCCCTGGTCGAGCAGTACGTC. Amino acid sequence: CASAPWPLVEQYV.

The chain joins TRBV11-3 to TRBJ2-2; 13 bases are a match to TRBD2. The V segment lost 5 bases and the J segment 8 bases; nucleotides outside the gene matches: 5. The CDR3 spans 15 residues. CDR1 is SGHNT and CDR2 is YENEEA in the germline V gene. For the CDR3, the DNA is TGTGCCAGCAGCCCCGGGACTAGCGGGAAGGGGGAGCTGTTTTTT. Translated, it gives CASSPGTSGKGELFF.